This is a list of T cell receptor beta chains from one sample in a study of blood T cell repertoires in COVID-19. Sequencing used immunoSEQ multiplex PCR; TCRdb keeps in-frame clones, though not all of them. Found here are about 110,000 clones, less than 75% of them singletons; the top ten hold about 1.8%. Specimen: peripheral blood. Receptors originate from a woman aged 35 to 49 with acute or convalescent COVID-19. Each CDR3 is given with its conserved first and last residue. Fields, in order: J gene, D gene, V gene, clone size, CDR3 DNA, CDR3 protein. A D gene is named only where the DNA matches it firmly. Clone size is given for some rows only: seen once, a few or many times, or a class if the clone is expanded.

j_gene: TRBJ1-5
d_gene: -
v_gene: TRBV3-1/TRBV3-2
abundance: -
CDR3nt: TGTGCCAGCAGCCAAGATGGTAGTAGCAATCAGCCCCAGCATTTT
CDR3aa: CASSQDGSSNQPQHF

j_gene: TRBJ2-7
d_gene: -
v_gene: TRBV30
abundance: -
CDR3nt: TGTGCCTGGCGCTACTCCTACGAGCAGTACTTC
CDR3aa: CAWRYSYEQYF

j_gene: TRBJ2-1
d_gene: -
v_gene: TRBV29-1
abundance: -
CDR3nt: TGCAGCGCCACAGGCAACTCCTACAATGAGCAGTTCTTC
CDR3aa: CSATGNSYNEQFF

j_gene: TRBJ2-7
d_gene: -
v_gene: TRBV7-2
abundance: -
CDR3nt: TGTGCCAGCAGGGAATTTCGGGCCGGGGACTCCTACGAGCAGTACTTC
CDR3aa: CASREFRAGDSYEQYF

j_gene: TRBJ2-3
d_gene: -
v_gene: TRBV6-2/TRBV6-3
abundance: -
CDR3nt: TGTGCCAGCAGTTACGACGAGCGGGCCACAGATACGCAGTATTTT
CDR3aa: CASSYDERATDTQYF

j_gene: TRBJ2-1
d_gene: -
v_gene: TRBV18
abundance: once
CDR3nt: TGTGCCAGCTCAGCAGGGGTTGCCGGCGTGGGTGAGCAGTTCTTC
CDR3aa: CASSAGVAGVGEQFF

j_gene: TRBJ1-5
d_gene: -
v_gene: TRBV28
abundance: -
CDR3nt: TGTGCCAGCAGTTTGGTGGACAGCCCAGCAAATCAGCCCCAGCATTTT
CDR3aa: CASSLVDSPANQPQHF

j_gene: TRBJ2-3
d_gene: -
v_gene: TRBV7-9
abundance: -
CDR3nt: TGTGCCAGCAGCTTAGGGGCCGGCACAGATACGCAGTATTTT
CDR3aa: CASSLGAGTDTQYF

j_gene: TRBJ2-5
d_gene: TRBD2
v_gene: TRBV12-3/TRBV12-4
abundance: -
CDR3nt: TGTGCCAGCAGGAGGGGAGGGGAGACCCAGTACTTC
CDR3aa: CASRRGGETQYF

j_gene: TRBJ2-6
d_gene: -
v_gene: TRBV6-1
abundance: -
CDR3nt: TGTGCCAGCAGTGCTAAGGGTGGGGAAGGCGGAGGAACCAACGTCCTGACTTTC
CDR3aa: CASSAKGGEGGGTNVLTF

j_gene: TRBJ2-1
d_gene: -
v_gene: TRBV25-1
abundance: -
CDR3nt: TGTGCCAGCAGTGCAACAGGGTTCTCCTACAATGAGCAGTTCTTC
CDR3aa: CASSATGFSYNEQFF

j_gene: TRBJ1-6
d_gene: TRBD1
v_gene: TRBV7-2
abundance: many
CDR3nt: TGTGCCAGCAGCGCGGGACAGGGAAGTTCACCCCTCCACTTT
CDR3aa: CASSAGQGSSPLHF

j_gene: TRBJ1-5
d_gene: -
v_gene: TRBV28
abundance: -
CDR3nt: TGTGCCAGCAGCGCCACTACAGGGTCTAGCAATCAGCCCCAGCATTTT
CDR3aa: CASSATTGSSNQPQHF

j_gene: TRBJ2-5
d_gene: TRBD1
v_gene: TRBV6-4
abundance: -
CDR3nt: TGTGCCAGCAGTGACGAGGCAGGGGGTCAAGAGACCCAGTACTTC
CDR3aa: CASSDEAGGQETQYF

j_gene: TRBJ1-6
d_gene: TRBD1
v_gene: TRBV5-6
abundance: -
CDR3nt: TGTGCCAGCAGCTTCGGCCCGGGACAGCTGAATTCACCCCTCCACTTT
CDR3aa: CASSFGPGQLNSPLHF

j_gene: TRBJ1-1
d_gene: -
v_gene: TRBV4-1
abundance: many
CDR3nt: TGCGCCAGCAGCCAAGTCCTCTACCAGAACACTGAAGCTTTCTTT
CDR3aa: CASSQVLYQNTEAFF

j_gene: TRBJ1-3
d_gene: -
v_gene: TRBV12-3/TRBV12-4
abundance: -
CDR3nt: TGTGCCAGCAGTCTAAAACCCGGAAACACCATATATTTT
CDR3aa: CASSLKPGNTIYF

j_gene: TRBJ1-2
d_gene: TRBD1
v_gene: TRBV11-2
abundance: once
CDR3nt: TGTGCCAGCAGCCCAAGGGACAGGGGAGTTTGGGACTATGGCTACACCTTC
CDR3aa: CASSPRDRGVWDYGYTF

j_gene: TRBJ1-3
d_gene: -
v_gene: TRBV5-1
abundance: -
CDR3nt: TGCGCCAGCAGCTTGGGTACAGTGAGCTCTGGAAACACCATATATTTT
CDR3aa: CASSLGTVSSGNTIYF

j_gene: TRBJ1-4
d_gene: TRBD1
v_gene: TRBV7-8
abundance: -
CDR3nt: TGTGCCAGCAGCGCCTCCTTACCGGGACAGGGCGATGAAAAACTGTTTTTT
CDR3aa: CASSASLPGQGDEKLFF

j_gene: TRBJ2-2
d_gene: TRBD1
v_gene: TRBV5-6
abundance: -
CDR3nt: TGTGCCAGCAGCGCTACCGGGACAGGGAGGACCGGGGAGCTGTTTTTT
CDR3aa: CASSATGTGRTGELFF

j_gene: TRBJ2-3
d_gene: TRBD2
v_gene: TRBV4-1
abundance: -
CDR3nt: TGCGCCAGCAGCCAAACTAGCGGACTTGGGGATACGCAGTATTTT
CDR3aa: CASSQTSGLGDTQYF